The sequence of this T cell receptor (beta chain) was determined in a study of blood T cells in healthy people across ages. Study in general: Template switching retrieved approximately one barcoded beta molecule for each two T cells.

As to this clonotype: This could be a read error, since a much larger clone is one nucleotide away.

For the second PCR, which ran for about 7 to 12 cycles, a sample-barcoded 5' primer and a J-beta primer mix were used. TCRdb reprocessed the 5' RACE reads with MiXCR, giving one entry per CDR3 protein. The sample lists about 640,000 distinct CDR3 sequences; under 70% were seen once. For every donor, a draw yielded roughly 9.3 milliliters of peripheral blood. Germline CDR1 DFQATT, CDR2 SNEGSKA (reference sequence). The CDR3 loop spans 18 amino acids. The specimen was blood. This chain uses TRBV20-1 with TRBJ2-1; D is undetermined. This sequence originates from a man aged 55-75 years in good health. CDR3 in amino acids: CSASPLYGLAPMNNERFF. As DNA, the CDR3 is TGCAGTGCTAGCCCCCTCTACGGCCTGGCTCCCATGAACAATGAGCGGTTCTTC.